This TCR beta chain was sequenced during a study of T cells after yellow fever vaccination. Study-wide results and caveats: The secondary response was weaker, and its peak arrived faster, on day 5 versus 15. CD4 and CD8 compartments shared a small share of clonotypes. The study re-detected most primary-vaccination clones after the booster (96% CD4, roughly 85% CD8).

Points on this clonotype: Its antigen is undetermined.

CDR3 length equals 13 residues. The germline CDR1 and CDR2 sequences are LGHNA and YSLEER. The ends lost 6 bases at V and 5 bases at J; junction bases unmatched: 5. 5'RACE template switching added a universal primer site and UMIs to TCR cDNA. MiXCR was run by TCRdb on the 5' RACE reads, yielding one entry per CDR3 protein. The sample has 180,000 or so distinct CDR3 sequences; 11% are singletons. The chain uses TRBV4-3 and TRBJ1-2; 8 bases align to TRBD1. This sequence was found in a man aged 18 to 30 who received the YFV17D yellow fever vaccine. Material: CD8+ T cells sorted from PBMCs, obtained 15 days after the yellow fever booster vaccination. CDR3 DNA sequence: TGCGCCAGCAGAGGACAGGGCTTTTATGGCTACACCTTC. As protein: CASRGQGFYGYTF.